This TCR beta chain was retrieved from a study of blood T cell repertoires in COVID-19. Overall study context: The United States, Italy and Spain provided the acute and convalescent COVID-19 samples.

Assay: immunoSEQ multiplex PCR; the TCRdb copy retains only in-frame clones and omits some. The sample holds approximately 33,000 clones, roughly 87% seen once. The sample holds one count of this clone. Seattle-derived patients entered the study during active infection and were followed longitudinally. J was trimmed by 6 bases and V by 4 bases; bases with no gene match: 6. The germline V gene encodes CDR1 LGHDT and CDR2 YNNKEL (reference sequence). This CDR3 region has 14 residues. The sequencing sample was made of peripheral blood. This chain uses TRBV3-1 (or the pseudogene TRBV3-2) with TRBJ2-7, with TRBD2 matching over 10 bases. This receptor was taken from a man between 60 and 75 years old with COVID-19, enrolled during active disease. CDR3 nucleotide sequence: TGTGCCAGCAGCCGAGCTAGCGGGAGAAGCGAGCAGTACTTC. Translation: CASSRASGRSEQYF.